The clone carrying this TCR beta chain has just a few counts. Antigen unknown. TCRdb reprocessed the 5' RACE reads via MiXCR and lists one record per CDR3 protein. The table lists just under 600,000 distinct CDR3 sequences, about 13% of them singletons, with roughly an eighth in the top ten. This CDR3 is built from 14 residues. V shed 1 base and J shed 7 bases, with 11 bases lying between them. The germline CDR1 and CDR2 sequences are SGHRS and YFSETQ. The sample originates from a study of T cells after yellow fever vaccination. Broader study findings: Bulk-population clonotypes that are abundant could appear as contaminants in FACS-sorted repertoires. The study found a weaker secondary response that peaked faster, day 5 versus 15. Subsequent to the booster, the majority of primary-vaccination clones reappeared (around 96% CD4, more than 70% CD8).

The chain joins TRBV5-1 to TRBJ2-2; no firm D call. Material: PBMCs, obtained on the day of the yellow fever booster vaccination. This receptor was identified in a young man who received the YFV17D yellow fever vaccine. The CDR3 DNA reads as TGCGCCAGCAGCTTGTTGATGGTAGGCGGGGAGCTGTTTTTT. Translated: CASSLLMVGGELFF.